The 18 T cell receptor beta chains given below trace back to one sample, sequenced in a study of T cell clones after liver transplantation. Sequenced by immunoSEQ multiplex PCR; TCRdb stores in-frame clones only, minus some. The repertoire holds more than 10,000 clones, with roughly 69% as singletons. The sequences come from CD8+ T cells from blood, collected at the 22-month timepoint. Receptor source: a human patient who received a liver transplant. A subset of T cells may come from the graft donor.

The chain is built from TRBV7-3 and TRBJ2-2; the match to TRBD2 covers 7 bases. V lost 5 bases to trimming and J lost 7 bases; unmatched junction nucleotides: 7. CDR3 length: 14 amino acids. CDR1 and CDR2 (germline): SGHTA, FQGTGA. CDR3 sequence reads: CASSQWEGNGELFF. The CDR3 region has the DNA TGTGCCAGCAGCCAATGGGAGGGGAACGGGGAGCTGTTTTTT.

This rearrangement joins TRBV29-1 to TRBJ1-4; D not resolved. Trimming shortened V by 7 bases and J by 4 bases, and 7 bases separated the two germline ends. Germline-derived CDR1 and CDR2 are SQVTM and ANQGSEA. CDR3 length: 11 amino acids. CDR3 bases: TGCAGCGGGAAGGTTAATGAAAAACTGTTTTTT. The encoded protein is CSGKVNEKLFF.

The rearrangement joins TRBV14 to TRBJ2-3; TRBD1 is a possible D gene (6 bases). The germline CDR1 and CDR2 sequences are SGHDN and FVKESK. V was pared by 0 bases and J by 0 bases, with 25 bases between. The CDR3 spans 21 residues. The CDR3 spells CASSQDRRQATSTGSTDTQYF. The CDR3 DNA sequence: TGTGCCAGCAGCCAAGATCGGCGACAGGCAACCTCTACGGGGAGCACAGATACGCAGTATTTT.

This clone was observed a few times. This sequence joins TRBV6-6 and TRBJ2-5; 7 bases map to TRBD1. Germline values: CDR1 MNHNY, CDR2 SVGAGI (reference sequence). The CDR3 contains 11 residues. J gave up 5 bases and V 8 bases, and 2 bases lay outside the gene matches. The CDR3 loop reads CASGTAETQYF. In DNA form, the CDR3 reads TGTGCCAGCGGGACAGCGGAGACCCAGTACTTC.

This clone has at least ten counts. This chain links TRBV29-1 with TRBJ1-1; no firm D call. V lost 3 bases to trimming and J lost 10 bases, with 18 bases between them. There are 13 residues in the CDR3. Germline values: CDR1 SQVTM, CDR2 ANQGSEA. The CDR3 sequence is CSVDESGGLGAFF. CDR3 nucleotides: TGCAGCGTTGATGAGTCGGGCGGACTAGGAGCTTTCTTT.

V usage is TRBV4-2 and J usage is TRBJ2-5; 11 nucleotides match TRBD2. This CDR3 spans 20 amino acids. V lost 0 bases, J lost 5 bases, and 17 bases stayed unmatched. CDR1 LGHNA and CDR2 YNFKEQ come from the germline V gene. DNA for the CDR3: TGTGCCAGCAGCCAAGATCCCGGGCTAGCGGGGGGAAACCCTAGGGAGACCCAGTACTTC. It codes for CASSQDPGLAGGNPRETQYF.

The rearrangement joins TRBV5-6 to TRBJ1-2; D not resolved. The germline gives CDR1 SGHDT, CDR2 YYEEEE. CDR3 length equals 15 residues. V was shortened by 0 bases and J by 4 bases, with 13 bases between the two germline ends. This CDR3 reads CASSLAGRTGYGYTF. The CDR3 DNA follows: TGTGCCAGCAGCTTGGCGGGGAGGACGGGCTATGGCTACACCTTC.

Only one count was recorded for this clone. This rearrangement joins TRBV5-6 to TRBJ2-1; 7 bases fit TRBD2. From germline, CDR1 is SGHDT and CDR2 YYEEEE. The CDR3 totals 15 residues. V lost 2 bases and J lost 1; bases outside the gene matches: 3. The CDR3 nucleotides read TGTGCCAGCAGCTTTTCAGCGGGGTCCTACAATGAGCAGTTCTTC. This translates into CASSFSAGSYNEQFF.

This clone is termed medium-sized. The chain has TRBV2 and TRBJ2-7; D remains unclear. The V and J ends lost 2 bases and 5 bases respectively, with 4 bases between them. Germline V gene data show CDR1 as SNHLY and CDR2 as FYNNEI. The CDR3 is made up of 11 amino acids. The CDR3 DNA reads as TGTGCCAGCAGTGAATCGGACGAGCAGTACTTC. This encodes CASSESDEQYF.

The chain carries TRBV19 and TRBJ2-7, with D perhaps TRBD2 (5 bases). From germline, CDR1 is LNHDA and CDR2 SQIVND (reference sequence). Trimming took 9 bases from V and 6 from J, leaving 9 bases between them. CDR3 length equals 10 residues. DNA for the CDR3: TGTGCCAGCAGTCGGGGCGAGCAGTACTTC. Translation gives CASSRGEQYF. Full variable domain (rest looked up from reference TRBV19 and TRBJ2-7): DGGITQSPKYLFRKEGQNVTLSCEQNLNHDAMYWYRQDPGQGLRLIYYSQIVNDFQKGDIAEGYSVSREKKESFPLTVTSAQKNPTAFYLCASSRGEQYFGPGTRLTVT.

This clone was counted only a few times. The chain combines TRBV6-6 with TRBJ2-7; D not resolved. This CDR3 is built from 12 residues. The V end was cut by 2 bases, the J end by 4 bases, with 6 bases between. Germline CDR1 and CDR2: MNHNY and SVGAGI (reference sequence). The CDR3 here is CASSYNGYEQYF. DNA of the CDR3: TGTGCCAGCAGTTACAACGGGTACGAGCAGTACTTC.

The CDR3 DNA sequence: TGTGCCAGTAGTTTGCAGGATCAGCCCCAGCATTTT. This encodes CASSLQDQPQHF. The chain is built from TRBV19 and TRBJ1-5, with D uncertain. V lost 5 bases to trimming and J lost 5 bases, with 7 bases between them. The CDR3 sequence is 12 residues long. Looked up from germline, CDR1 is LNHDA and CDR2 is SQIVND (reference sequence).

The chain carries TRBV7-9 and TRBJ2-3, with D tentatively TRBD1 or TRBD2 (5 bases each). V was shortened by 2 bases and J by 2 bases, with 14 bases between the two germline ends. The CDR3 extends over 16 amino acids. The germline gives CDR1 SEHNR, CDR2 FQNEAQ (reference sequence). CDR3 residues: CASSLWGTGPTDTQYF. CDR3 DNA: TGTGCCAGCAGCTTATGGGGGACCGGTCCCACAGATACGCAGTATTTT.

The V call is TRBV6-4, the J call TRBJ2-2, with D maybe TRBD1 (5 bases). Trimming shortened V by 4 bases and J by 4 bases, and 10 bases separated the two germline ends. The CDR3 has 14 residues. Germline CDR1 is MRHNA and CDR2 is SNTAGT. This CDR3 is CASSVDSRTGELFF. CDR3 DNA: TGTGCCAGCAGTGTTGACAGTCGCACCGGGGAGCTGTTTTTT.

The V gene is TRBV2, the J gene TRBJ2-1, with 7 nucleotides matching TRBD2. The CDR3 runs to 16 residues. V lost 7 bases, J lost 0 bases, and 9 bases stayed unmatched. Germline CDR1 reads SNHLY; CDR2 reads FYNNEI. In nucleotides, the CDR3 is TGTGCCAGCAACGGAGATGGCGGGAGCTCCTACAATGAGCAGTTCTTC. Protein product: CASNGDGGSSYNEQFF. The full variable domain, rest sourced from reference TRBV2 and TRBJ2-1, is EPEVTQTPSHQVTQMGQEVILRCVPISNHLYFYWYRQILGQKVEFLVSFYNNEISEKSEIFDDQFSVERPDGSNFTLKIRSTKLEDSAMYFCASNGDGGSSYNEQFFGPGTRLTVL.

The V and J genes are TRBV4-2 and TRBJ2-1; tentative D call: TRBD2 (5 bases). The ends were cut back, 1 base at V and 4 bases at J, with 5 bases in the middle. CDR3 size: 13 residues. Germline assignment: CDR1 LGHNA and CDR2 YNFKEQ. In DNA form, the CDR3 reads TGTGCCAGCAGCCAAGGGACTTACAATGAGCAGTTCTTC. Its translation is CASSQGTYNEQFF.

The chain couples TRBV4-1 to TRBJ1-5; TRBD1 is a possible D gene (6 bases). Trimming stripped 0 bases from V and 5 bases from J, with 11 bases between. The CDR3 runs 15 residues. Germline V gene data show CDR1 as MGHRA and CDR2 as YSYEKL. The CDR3 region has the DNA TGCGCCAGCAGCCAAGAGGGGGGGCGAGATCAGCCCCAGCATTTT. As protein: CASSQEGGRDQPQHF.

A few counts support this clone. This chain joins TRBV7-8 and TRBJ2-5; unclear D gene. Germline V lookup: CDR1 SGHVS, CDR2 FQNEAQ. The CDR3 is made up of 9 amino acids. V lost 8 bases, J lost 6 bases, and 4 bases lay in between. The CDR3 DNA sequence: TGTGCCAGCGAAAAGACCCAGTACTTC. It encodes CASEKTQYF.